Reported below is one TCR beta chain. Its antigen is not known. TCRdb passed the 5' RACE reads through MiXCR, listing each CDR3 protein once. The data hold about 82,000 distinct CDR3 sequences, with roughly 13% observed a single time. These data belong to a study of T-cell memory formation after mild COVID-19. In the study overall: TCR clustering was largely donor specific.

Regarding the study as a whole: Clones that contracted from day 15 to 85 were balanced CD4/CD8, while later expanders leaned CD4+. Some responding clones appeared in pre-infection memory, suggesting cross-reactive memory joined.

The CDR3 extends over 12 amino acids. V was shortened by 6 bases and J by 7 bases, with 10 bases between the two germline ends. Germline lookup yields CDR1 MNHEY and CDR2 SVGAGI. The chain carries TRBV6-5 and TRBJ1-5; tentative D call: TRBD1 (6 bases). Specimen: PBMCs or a T cell subset sorted from them (not recorded which). This receptor was taken from a young man who had mild COVID-19 (a few samples of this study predate the infection). Cell type and time point are not known. The CDR3 protein is CASSRGGQPQHF. Here the CDR3 DNA reads TGTGCCAGCAGCAGGGGAGGGCAGCCCCAGCATTTT.